This passage covers 13 T cell receptor beta chains from one sample sequenced in a study of T cells in Graves' hyperthyroidism and ophthalmopathy. RNA transcripts provided the source from which TCR beta CDR3 regions were amplified. The study used the HTBI primer set for a first-round RT-PCR of the TCR CDR3. One entry per CDR3 protein, called by TCRdb with MiXCR from the multiplex PCR reads. The sample yields hundreds of thousands of distinct CDR3 sequences, about a sixth seen once. The sequenced material came from blood. The receptors derive from a woman under 40 with Graves' hyperthyroidism.

This clonotype came up a few times. The chain has TRBV4-2 and TRBJ1-5; TRBD1 matches 7 bases. Trimming removed 1 base from V and 4 bases from J; junction bases left unmatched: 4. Germline V CDR1 and CDR2: LGHNA, YNFKEQ. CDR3 size: 15 residues. Here the CDR3 reads CASSQVGQPNQPQHF. The CDR3 DNA sequence: TGTGCCAGCAGCCAAGTGGGACAGCCAAATCAGCCCCAGCATTTT.

Concerning this clonotype itself: A much larger clone lies a single base off, so this may be a read error. V and J are TRBV29-1 and TRBJ2-3; no clear D. Germline loops: CDR1 SQVTM, CDR2 ANQGSEA. Trimming left V 8 bases short and J 3 bases short, with 21 bases between. The CDR3 has 15 amino acids. CDR3 region: CSSPKPGERTDTQYF. CDR3 coding DNA: TGCAGCTCCCCTAAGCCAGGCGAGAGAACAGATACGCAGTATTTT.

This clonotype occurred many times. The chain uses TRBV2 and TRBJ1-1; tentative D call: TRBD1 (5 bases). Between the trimmed V and J ends, which lost 2 bases and 10 bases, there was a span of 26 bases. Germline values: CDR1 SNHLY, CDR2 FYNNEI. The CDR3 totals 17 residues. Here the CDR3 reads CASSEWGRGVGLDAAFF. CDR3 sequence (DNA): TGTGCCAGCAGTGAATGGGGTAGGGGCGTAGGTCTCGATGCAGCTTTCTTT.

V usage is TRBV18 and J usage is TRBJ2-7; D possibly corresponds to TRBD2 (5 bases). With 3 bases removed from V and 4 bases from J, the gap between germline ends came to 13 bases. Germline CDR1 reads KGHSH; CDR2 reads LQKENI. The CDR3 is made up of 14 amino acids. CDR3 residues: CASSPKAGAYEQYF. The CDR3 nucleotides read TGTGCCAGCTCACCGAAGGCGGGTGCTTACGAGCAGTACTTC.

This clonotype was detected many times. This rearrangement joins TRBV2 to TRBJ2-1, with TRBD2 identical over 12 bases. CDR1 and CDR2 from the germline V gene are SNHLY and FYNNEI. Unmatched junction bases numbered 1, after V lost 2 bases and J lost 5 bases. The CDR3 has 15 amino acids. The CDR3 region has the DNA TGTGCCAGCAGTGAAAGACTAGCGGGAGACAATGAGCAGTTCTTC. This translates into CASSERLAGDNEQFF.

This clonotype has just a few counts. The chain recombines TRBV25-1 with TRBJ2-1; 9 nucleotides match TRBD2. V trimming: 3 bases; J trimming: 2 bases; junction bases outside the gene matches: 2. Germline V gene data show CDR1 as MGHDK and CDR2 as SYGVNS. This CDR3 has 15 residues. As DNA, the CDR3 is TGTGCCAGCAGTGACGGCGGGAGGGCCTACAATGAGCAGTTCTTC. Protein sequence: CASSDGGRAYNEQFF.

This clonotype came up many times. The CDR3 nucleotides read TGTGCCAGCAGCCAAATACAGGGGGCTGAAGCTTTCTTT. This codes for CASSQIQGAEAFF. V and J are TRBV3-1 and TRBJ1-1, with TRBD1 matching over 8 bases. This CDR3 has 13 residues. After removal of 2 bases from V and 6 bases from J, the junction contained 2 bases not matched to a gene. Germline loops: CDR1 LGHDT, CDR2 YNNKEL (reference sequence).

The chain combines TRBV25-1 with TRBJ2-2; the match to TRBD1 covers 9 bases. The CDR3 spans 16 residues. Germline V lookup: CDR1 MGHDK, CDR2 SYGVNS. The junction had 12 bases not matched to a gene; V was cut back by 7 bases and J by 6 bases. CDR3 amino acids: CASTQGGTGMPGELFF. CDR3 bases: TGTGCCAGCACTCAGGGAGGGACAGGGATGCCCGGGGAGCTGTTTTTT.

This clonotype was seen repeatedly, ten times or more. The CDR3 DNA is TGTGCCAGCTCCAGGGGTATCAACACCGGGGAGCTGTTTTTT. This encodes CASSRGINTGELFF. The chain carries TRBV27 and TRBJ2-2; maybe TRBD1 (6 bases). Germline V gene lookup returns CDR1 MNHEY and CDR2 SMNVEV (reference sequence). Trimming took 8 bases from V and 2 from J, leaving 12 bases between them. This CDR3 is 14 amino acids long.

This clonotype appeared many times. The rearrangement uses TRBV6-1 and TRBJ2-5, with 8 bases aligning to TRBD1. CDR1 is MNHNS, CDR2 SASEGT, per germline. This CDR3 has 16 amino acids. J gave up 4 bases and V 6 bases, and 13 bases lay outside the gene matches. CDR3 nucleotide sequence: TGTGCCAGCAGCGATCATGGGGGCAGGGGGCTAGAGACCCAGTACTTC. This translates into CASSDHGGRGLETQYF.

The rearrangement links TRBV27 to TRBJ2-3; 11 bases are shared with TRBD1. Germline-derived CDR1 and CDR2 are MNHEY and SMNVEV (reference sequence). There are 16 residues in the CDR3. J gave up 1 base and V 2 bases, and 2 bases lay outside the gene matches. CDR3 in amino acids: CASSLRGQGGTDTQYF. The CDR3 DNA is TGTGCCAGCAGTTTAAGGGGACAGGGGGGCACAGATACGCAGTATTTT.

This clonotype has at least ten counts. Germline and junction disagree at one end, which may indicate a read error. The chain employs TRBV28 and TRBJ2-7, with D perhaps TRBD2 (7 bases). Germline assignment: CDR1 MDHEN and CDR2 SYDVKM. The CDR3 consists of 15 residues. The CDR3, as DNA: TGTACCAGCACCACCCCGGGGGGCCGTTCCTACGAGCAGTACTTC. It codes for CTSTTPGGRSYEQYF.

This clonotype was detected ten times or more. The chain carries TRBV7-2 and TRBJ2-5; D tentatively fits TRBD1 or TRBD2 (5 bases each). V lost 1 base to trimming and J lost 0 bases, with 9 bases between them. CDR1 and CDR2 from the germline V gene are SGHTA and FQGNSA. The CDR3 covers 15 residues. This CDR3 reads CASSLGGANQETQYF. Written as DNA, the CDR3 is TGTGCCAGCAGCTTAGGAGGGGCCAACCAAGAGACCCAGTACTTC.